This entry lists 12 T cell receptor beta chains sequenced from one sample in a study of blood T cell repertoires in COVID-19. Sequenced by immunoSEQ multiplex PCR; TCRdb stores in-frame clones only, minus some. Counted here are tens of thousands of clones, around 90% occurring once; the ten biggest clones make up over 4%. The sample consisted of peripheral blood. The receptors here all came from a man between 60 and 75 years old with acute or convalescent COVID-19.

This chain links TRBV9 with TRBJ1-3; D is undetermined. Trimming left V 4 bases short and J 8 bases short, with 13 bases between. In germline, CDR1 is SGDLS, CDR2 YYNGEE. The CDR3 extends over 13 amino acids. The CDR3 DNA reads TGTGCCAGCAGCCCGGGAAGATACGACACCATATATTTT. This codes for CASSPGRYDTIYF.

The CDR3 reads CASSPMTGTSYTF. The CDR3 nucleotides are TGTGCCAGCAGCCCTATGACCGGGACAAGCTACACCTTC. The chain uses TRBV7-8 and TRBJ1-2; possibly TRBD1 for D (6 bases). The CDR3 spans 13 residues. Germline CDR1 SGHVS, CDR2 FQNEAQ. Trimming took 5 bases from V and 9 from J, leaving 16 bases between them.

The gene calls are TRBV27 and TRBJ1-1; no clear D. Between the trimmed V and J ends, which lost 7 bases and 0 bases, there was a span of 9 bases. The CDR3 totals 13 residues. Germline V gene data show CDR1 as MNHEY and CDR2 as SMNVEV (reference sequence). DNA for the CDR3: TGTGCCAGCACCCGGGGTGTGAACACTGAAGCTTTCTTT. Amino acids: CASTRGVNTEAFF.

This chain uses TRBV4-2 with TRBJ2-2, with TRBD2 identical over 10 bases. Unmatched junction bases numbered 5, after V lost 5 bases and J lost 5 bases. From germline, CDR1 is LGHNA and CDR2 YNFKEQ. CDR3 size: 15 residues. The CDR3 here is CASSAASGRTGELFF. CDR3 DNA: TGTGCCAGCAGCGCCGCTAGCGGGAGAACCGGGGAGCTGTTTTTT.

The CDR3 sequence: CASRLAGGGNEQFF. The CDR3 DNA is TGTGCCAGCAGGCTAGCGGGAGGAGGCAATGAGCAGTTCTTC. J is TRBJ2-1 and V is TRBV6-5, with TRBD2 identical over 11 bases. The junction had 4 bases not matched to a gene; V was cut back by 6 bases and J by 6 bases. The CDR3 is 14 amino acids. Germline CDR1 reads MNHEY; CDR2 reads SVGAGI.

V is TRBV18 and J is TRBJ1-6; 7 nucleotides align to TRBD1. After removal of 4 bases from V and 12 bases from J, the junction contained 3 bases not matched to a gene. CDR3 length equals 12 residues. Germline V gene sequence: CDR1 KGHSH, CDR2 LQKENI. The CDR3 bases are TGTGCCAGCTCACTGCCAGGGGGACCCCTCCACTTT. It encodes CASSLPGGPLHF.

This chain links TRBV3-1 (or the pseudogene TRBV3-2) with TRBJ2-5, with a tentative D call TRBD2 (6 bases). Deletions cut 2 bases from V and 4 bases from J, with 11 bases between. This CDR3 has 14 residues. CDR1 is LGHDT, CDR2 YNNKEL, per germline (reference sequence). CDR3 nucleotide sequence: TGTGCCAGCAGCCAATCTGCGGGGCCAGAGACCCAGTACTTC. Its protein is CASSQSAGPETQYF.

The V gene is TRBV19, the J gene TRBJ2-1; D is perhaps TRBD2 (6 bases). The CDR3 spans 13 residues. The V gene's germline CDR1 is LNHDA and CDR2 SQIVND (reference sequence). Trimming stripped 1 base from V and 9 bases from J, with 10 bases between. CDR3 amino acids: CASSIGGGIEQFF. The CDR3 DNA is TGTGCCAGTAGTATAGGTGGCGGGATTGAGCAGTTCTTC.

The rearrangement uses TRBV7-2 and TRBJ2-2; TRBD1 matches 7 bases. CDR3 length: 12 amino acids. Unmatched junction bases numbered 4, after V lost 5 bases and J lost 10 bases. Germline assignment: CDR1 SGHTA and CDR2 FQGNSA. CDR3 region: CASSQTGMELFF. In DNA form, the CDR3 reads TGTGCCAGCAGCCAGACAGGGATGGAGCTGTTTTTT.

The V and J genes are TRBV5-1 and TRBJ1-6, with 9 bases lining up with TRBD1. Germline trimming cut 0 bases from V and 8 bases from J; bases unmatched to any gene: 3. The CDR3 has 15 amino acids. In germline, CDR1 is SGHRS, CDR2 YFSETQ. This chain's CDR3 is CASSLAGTGYSPLHF. DNA of the CDR3: TGCGCCAGCAGCTTGGCCGGGACAGGGTATTCACCCCTCCACTTT.

The chain uses TRBV6-2 or TRBV6-3 and TRBJ1-2, with no clear D. In germline, CDR1 is MNHEY, CDR2 SVGEGT. Trimming shortened V by 0 bases and J by 4 bases, and 12 bases separated the two germline ends. The CDR3 runs to 15 residues. The CDR3 region is CASSYSSGAPYGYTF. In DNA, the CDR3 is TGTGCCAGCAGTTACTCTAGCGGAGCCCCCTATGGCTACACCTTC.

The CDR3 DNA is TGCGCCAGCAGAAGGGGACTAGCGGGGACAGATACGCAGTATTTT. This sequence encodes CASRRGLAGTDTQYF. V gene TRBV10-2 combines with J gene TRBJ2-3, with 13 nucleotides matching TRBD2. This CDR3 contains 15 residues. Germline-derived CDR1 and CDR2 are WSHSY and SAAADI. Unmatched junction bases numbered 3, after V lost 6 bases and J lost 3 bases.